This entry features one TCR beta chain sequence. The antigen remains unidentified. The CDR3 is 15 amino acids. V shed 2 bases, J shed 4 bases, and the junction held 3 bases outside the gene matches. The germline gives CDR1 DFQATT, CDR2 SNEGSKA (reference sequence). These data come from a study of regulatory T cells in long-lasting Graves disease. General study findings and limits: Those with persistent Graves' had less TCR diversity than newly diagnosed patients.

Time point described: newly diagnosed GD, antithyroid drugs for less than 3 months. TCR sequences were obtained from RNA taken from PBMCs. Building the TCR beta libraries relied on iRepertoire HTBI primers, and CDR3 regions underwent Arm-PCR. Each CDR3 protein is one row after TCRdb ran MiXCR on the multiplex PCR reads. The sample yields around 400,000 distinct CDR3 sequences, less than 20% seen once. The receptor's source is a female donor with Graves disease. The chain employs TRBV20-1 and TRBJ2-2; 11 positions agree with TRBD2. The input for sequencing was peripheral blood mononuclear cells (PBMCs), taken at new diagnosis, from a patient treated with antithyroid drugs. The CDR3 region is CSARLLAGGTGELFF. The CDR3 nucleotides read TGCAGTGCTAGATTGCTAGCGGGGGGCACCGGGGAGCTGTTTTTT.